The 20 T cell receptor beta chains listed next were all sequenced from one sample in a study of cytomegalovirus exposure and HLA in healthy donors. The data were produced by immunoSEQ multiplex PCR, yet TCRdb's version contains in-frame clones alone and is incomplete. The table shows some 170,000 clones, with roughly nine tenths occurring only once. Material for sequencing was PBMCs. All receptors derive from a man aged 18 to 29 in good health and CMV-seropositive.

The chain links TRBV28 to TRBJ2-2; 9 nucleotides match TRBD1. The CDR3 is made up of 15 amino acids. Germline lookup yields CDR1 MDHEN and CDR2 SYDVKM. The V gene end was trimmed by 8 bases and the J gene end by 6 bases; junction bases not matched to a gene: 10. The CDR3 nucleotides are TGTGCCAGCTTTTCGGGACAGGGATTTCCCGGGGAGCTGTTTTTT. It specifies CASFSGQGFPGELFF.

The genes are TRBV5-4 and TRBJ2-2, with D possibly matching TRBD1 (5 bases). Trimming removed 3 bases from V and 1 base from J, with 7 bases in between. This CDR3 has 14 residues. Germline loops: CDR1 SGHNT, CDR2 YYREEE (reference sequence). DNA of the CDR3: TGTGCCAGCAGCTCAGGACAGAACACCGGGGAGCTGTTTTTT. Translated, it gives CASSSGQNTGELFF.

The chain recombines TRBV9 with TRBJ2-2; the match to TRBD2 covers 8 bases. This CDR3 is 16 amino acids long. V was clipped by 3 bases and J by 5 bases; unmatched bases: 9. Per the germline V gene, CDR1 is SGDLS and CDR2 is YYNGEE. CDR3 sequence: CASSGTGTRRTGELFF. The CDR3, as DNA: TGTGCCAGCAGCGGGACCGGGACTAGAAGGACCGGGGAGCTGTTTTTT.

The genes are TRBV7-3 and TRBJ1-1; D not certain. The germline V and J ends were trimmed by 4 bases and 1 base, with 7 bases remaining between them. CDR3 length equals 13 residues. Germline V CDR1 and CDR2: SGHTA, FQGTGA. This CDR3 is CASSSGENTEAFF. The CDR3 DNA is TGTGCCAGCAGCTCCGGAGAGAACACTGAAGCTTTCTTT.

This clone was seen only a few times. Here the CDR3 DNA reads TGCAGTGTTCCATATGGCTACACCTTC. Translated, it gives CSVPYGYTF. The V gene is TRBV20-1, the J gene TRBJ1-2, with D uncertain. This CDR3 spans 9 amino acids. Germline V CDR1 and CDR2: DFQATT, SNEGSKA (reference sequence). Trimming took off 7 bases at V and 5 bases at J, with 5 bases between the two ends.

The CDR3, as DNA: TGCGCCAGCAGCCAACGTAGGGCTAGCGGAGGCGAGCAGTACTTC. This encodes CASSQRRASGGEQYF. The chain combines TRBV4-3 with TRBJ2-7; 7 bases agree with TRBD2. Per germline, CDR1 LGHNA and CDR2 YSLEER. Trimming took 2 bases from V and 6 from J; bases not matched to a gene: 10. CDR3 length: 15 amino acids.

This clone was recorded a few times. The CDR3 spells CASSLAVASYGYTF. The CDR3 DNA reads as TGTGCCAGCAGCTTAGCGGTGGCCTCCTATGGCTACACCTTC. The rearrangement links TRBV7-2 to TRBJ1-2; D gene unclear. V dropped 0 bases and J dropped 4 bases, with 9 bases sitting between them. The germline CDR1 and CDR2 sequences are SGHTA and FQGNSA. The CDR3 has 14 amino acids.

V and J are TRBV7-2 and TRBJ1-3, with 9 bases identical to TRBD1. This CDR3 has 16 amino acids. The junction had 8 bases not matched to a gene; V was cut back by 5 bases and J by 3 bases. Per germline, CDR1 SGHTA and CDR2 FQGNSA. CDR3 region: CASSRNRGQGGNTIYF. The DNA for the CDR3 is TGTGCCAGCAGCCGGAACAGGGGGCAAGGTGGAAACACCATATATTTT.

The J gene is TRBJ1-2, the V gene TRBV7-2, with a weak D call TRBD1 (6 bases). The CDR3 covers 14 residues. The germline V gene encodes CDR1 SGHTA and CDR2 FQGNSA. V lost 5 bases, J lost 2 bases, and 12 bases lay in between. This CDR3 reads CASSVSGQNYGYTF. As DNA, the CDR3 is TGTGCCAGCAGCGTTTCTGGACAGAACTATGGCTACACCTTC.

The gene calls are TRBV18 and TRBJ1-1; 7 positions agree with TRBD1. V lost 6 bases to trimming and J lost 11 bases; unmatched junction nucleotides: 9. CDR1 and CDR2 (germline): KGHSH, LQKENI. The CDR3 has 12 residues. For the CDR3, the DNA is TGTGCCAGCTCGCCTCAGGGGGTGGAGGCTTTCTTT. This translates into CASSPQGVEAFF.

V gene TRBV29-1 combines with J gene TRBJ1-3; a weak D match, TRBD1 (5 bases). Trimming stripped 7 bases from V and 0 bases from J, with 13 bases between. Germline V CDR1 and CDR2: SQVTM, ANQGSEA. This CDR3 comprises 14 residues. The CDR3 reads CSATGGGSGNTIYF. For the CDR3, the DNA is TGCAGCGCCACTGGGGGGGGCTCTGGAAACACCATATATTTT.

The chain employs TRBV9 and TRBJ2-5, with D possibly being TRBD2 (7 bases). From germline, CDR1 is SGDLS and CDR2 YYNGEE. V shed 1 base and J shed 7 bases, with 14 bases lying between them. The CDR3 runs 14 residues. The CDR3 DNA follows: TGTGCCAGCAGCGTATACGGGGGGCGGGGGACCCAGTACTTC. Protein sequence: CASSVYGGRGTQYF.

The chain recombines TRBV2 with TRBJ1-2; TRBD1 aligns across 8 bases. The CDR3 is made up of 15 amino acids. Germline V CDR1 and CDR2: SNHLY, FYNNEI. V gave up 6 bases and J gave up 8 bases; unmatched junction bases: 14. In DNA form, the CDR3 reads TGTGCCAGCAGCGACGGACAGGGCGATTTGCGCGGCTACACCTTC. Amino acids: CASSDGQGDLRGYTF.

Written as DNA, the CDR3 is TGTGCCAGCAGGGGGGGGTCCTCCTACGAGCAGTACTTC. Translating it yields CASRGGSSYEQYF. The rearrangement links TRBV6-5 to TRBJ2-7; 7 bases match TRBD2. CDR3 length equals 13 residues. The ends lost 6 bases at V and 0 bases at J; junction bases unmatched: 2. CDR1 and CDR2 from the germline V gene are MNHEY and SVGAGI.

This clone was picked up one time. The CDR3 coding sequence is TGTGCCATCAGTGAGGGGGACAGATATGGCTACACCTTC. This gives the protein CAISEGDRYGYTF. This chain links TRBV10-3 with TRBJ1-2; 7 bases match TRBD1. CDR3 length: 13 residues. The trim removed 2 bases at V and 5 bases at J, leaving 2 bases unmatched. Germline V CDR1 and CDR2: ENHRY, SYGVKD.

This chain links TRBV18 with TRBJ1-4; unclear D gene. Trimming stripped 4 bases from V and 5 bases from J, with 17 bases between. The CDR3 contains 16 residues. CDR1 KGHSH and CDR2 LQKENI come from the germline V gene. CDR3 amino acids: CASSLTLQTSNEKLFF. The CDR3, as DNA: TGTGCCAGCTCACTAACACTTCAGACTTCCAATGAAAAACTGTTTTTT.

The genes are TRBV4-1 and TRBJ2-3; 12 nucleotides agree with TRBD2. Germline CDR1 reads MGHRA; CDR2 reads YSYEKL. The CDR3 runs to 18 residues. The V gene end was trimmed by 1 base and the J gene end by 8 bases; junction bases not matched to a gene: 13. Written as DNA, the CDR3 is TGCGCCAGCAGCCAAGCACGACCGACTAGCGGGGGAGGAAGTACGCAGTATTTT. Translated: CASSQARPTSGGGSTQYF.

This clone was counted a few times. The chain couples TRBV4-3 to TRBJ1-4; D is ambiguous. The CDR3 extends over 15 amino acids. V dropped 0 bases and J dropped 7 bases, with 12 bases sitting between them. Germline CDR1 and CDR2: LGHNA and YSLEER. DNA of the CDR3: TGCGCCAGCAGCCAAGAAACCGGGTTACCTGAAAAACTGTTTTTT. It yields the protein CASSQETGLPEKLFF.

The CDR3, as DNA: TGTGCCAGCAGTTACTCGAGACAGAGCAATCAGCCCCAGCATTTT. This translates into CASSYSRQSNQPQHF. This chain links TRBV6-5 with TRBJ1-5; TRBD1 is a possible D gene (5 bases). CDR1 is MNHEY, CDR2 SVGAGI, per germline. Deletions cut 0 bases from V and 1 base from J, with 7 bases between. CDR3 length: 15 residues.

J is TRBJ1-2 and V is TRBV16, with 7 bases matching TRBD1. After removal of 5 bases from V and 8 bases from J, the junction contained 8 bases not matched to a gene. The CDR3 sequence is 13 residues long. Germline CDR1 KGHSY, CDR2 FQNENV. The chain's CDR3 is CASSYRGLSGYTF. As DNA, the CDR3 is TGTGCCAGCAGCTACAGGGGCCTTAGCGGCTACACCTTC.